This TCR beta chain was sequenced during a study of blood T cells in healthy people across ages. Alongside a J-beta primer mix, a sample-barcoded 5' primer served in a second PCR lasting 7 to 11 cycles. TCRdb reprocessed the 5' RACE reads with MiXCR, giving one entry per CDR3 protein. Found here are 750,000 to 1,000,000 distinct CDR3 sequences, about 29% of them singletons; the top ten hold 10% to 13%. The CDR3 contains 14 residues. The V gene lost 1 base and the J gene lost 4 bases, with 10 bases spanning the gap. Germline V gene lookup returns CDR1 LGHDT and CDR2 YNNKEL (reference sequence). These data were also reused for a study on T cells of mothers and their children.

This receptor was obtained from a woman between 40 and 55 years old in good health. Sequenced: blood. The V gene is TRBV3-1, the J gene TRBJ1-1; possibly TRBD1 for D (6 bases). CDR3 bases: TGTGCCAGCAGCCAAGTGTGGGACACCACTGAAGCTTTCTTT. It encodes CASSQVWDTTEAFF. Looking up the rest from reference TRBV3-1 and TRBJ1-1 gives the full variable domain: DTAVSQTPKYLVTQMGNDKSIKCEQNLGHDTMYWYKQDSKKFLKIMFSYNNKELIINETVPNRFSPKSPDKAHLNLHINSLELGDSAVYFCASSQVWDTTEAFFGQGTRLTVV.